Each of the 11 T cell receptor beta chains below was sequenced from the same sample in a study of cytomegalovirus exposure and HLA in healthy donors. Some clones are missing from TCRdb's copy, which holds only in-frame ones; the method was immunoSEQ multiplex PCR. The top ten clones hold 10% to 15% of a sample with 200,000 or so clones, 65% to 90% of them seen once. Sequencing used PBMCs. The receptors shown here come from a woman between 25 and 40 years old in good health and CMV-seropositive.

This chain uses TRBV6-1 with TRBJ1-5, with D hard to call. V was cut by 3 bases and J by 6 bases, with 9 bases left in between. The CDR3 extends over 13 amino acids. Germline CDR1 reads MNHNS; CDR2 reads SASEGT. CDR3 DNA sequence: TGTGCCAGCAGTGACTTCGTTCCTCAGCCCCAGCATTTT. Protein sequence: CASSDFVPQPQHF.

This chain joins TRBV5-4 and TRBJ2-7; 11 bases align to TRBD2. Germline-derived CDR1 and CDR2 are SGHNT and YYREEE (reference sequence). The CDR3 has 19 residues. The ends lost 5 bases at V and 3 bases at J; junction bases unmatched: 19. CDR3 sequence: CASSSPSGTSGGPRYEQYF. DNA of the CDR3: TGTGCCAGCAGTAGCCCCTCCGGGACTAGCGGAGGACCCCGCTACGAGCAGTACTTC.

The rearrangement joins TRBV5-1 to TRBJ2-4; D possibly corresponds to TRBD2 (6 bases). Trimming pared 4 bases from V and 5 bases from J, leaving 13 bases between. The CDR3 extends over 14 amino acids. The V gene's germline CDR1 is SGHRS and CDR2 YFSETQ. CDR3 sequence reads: CASSVGTPQNIQYF. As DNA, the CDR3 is TGCGCCAGCAGCGTGGGGACTCCCCAAAACATTCAGTACTTC.

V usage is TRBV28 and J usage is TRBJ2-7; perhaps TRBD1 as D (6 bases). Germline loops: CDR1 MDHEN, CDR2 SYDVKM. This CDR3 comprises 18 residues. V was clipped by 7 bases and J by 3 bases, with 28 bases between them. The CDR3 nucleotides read TGTGCCAGCATCTCGCAACAGGGAAGTAGGACTCGAAGCTACGAGCAGTACTTC. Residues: CASISQQGSRTRSYEQYF.

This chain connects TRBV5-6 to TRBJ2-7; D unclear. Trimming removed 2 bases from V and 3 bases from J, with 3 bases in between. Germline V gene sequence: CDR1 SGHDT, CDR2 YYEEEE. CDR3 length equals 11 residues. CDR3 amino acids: CASSFGYEQYF. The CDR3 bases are TGTGCCAGCAGCTTCGGCTACGAGCAGTACTTC.

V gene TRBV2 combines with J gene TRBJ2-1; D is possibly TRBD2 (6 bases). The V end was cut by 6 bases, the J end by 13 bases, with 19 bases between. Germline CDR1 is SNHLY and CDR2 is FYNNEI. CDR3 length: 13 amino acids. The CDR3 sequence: CASREVGGTGQFF. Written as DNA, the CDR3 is TGTGCCAGCAGGGAGGTTGGCGGGACGGGTCAGTTCTTC.

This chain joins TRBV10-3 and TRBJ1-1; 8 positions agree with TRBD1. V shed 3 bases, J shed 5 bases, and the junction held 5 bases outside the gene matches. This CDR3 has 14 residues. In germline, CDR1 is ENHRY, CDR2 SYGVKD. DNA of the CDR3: TGTGCCATCAGTGACAACAGGGGGGGAACTGAAGCTTTCTTT. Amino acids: CAISDNRGGTEAFF.

CDR3 in DNA: TGTGCCAGCAGCCCCCAGGGGGCGAAATATGAAAAACTGTTTTTT. This gives the protein CASSPQGAKYEKLFF. This chain uses TRBV5-6 with TRBJ1-4; TRBD1 agrees at 8 bases. This CDR3 is built from 15 residues. J was trimmed by 6 bases and V by 4 bases; bases with no gene match: 8. Germline V gives CDR1 SGHDT, CDR2 YYEEEE.

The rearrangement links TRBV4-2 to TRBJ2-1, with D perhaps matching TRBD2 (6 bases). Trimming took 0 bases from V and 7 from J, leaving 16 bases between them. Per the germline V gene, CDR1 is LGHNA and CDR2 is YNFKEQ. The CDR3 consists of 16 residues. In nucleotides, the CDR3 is TGTGCCAGCAGCCAAGAACAAGCGGGCGGCGTAAATGAGCAGTTCTTC. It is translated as CASSQEQAGGVNEQFF.

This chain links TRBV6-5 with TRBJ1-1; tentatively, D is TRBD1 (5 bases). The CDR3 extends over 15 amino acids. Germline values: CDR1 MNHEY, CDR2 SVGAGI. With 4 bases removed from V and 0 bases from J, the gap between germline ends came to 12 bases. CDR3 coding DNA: TGTGCCAGCAGTTCGCCGGCGGGGGTGAACACTGAAGCTTTCTTT. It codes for CASSSPAGVNTEAFF.

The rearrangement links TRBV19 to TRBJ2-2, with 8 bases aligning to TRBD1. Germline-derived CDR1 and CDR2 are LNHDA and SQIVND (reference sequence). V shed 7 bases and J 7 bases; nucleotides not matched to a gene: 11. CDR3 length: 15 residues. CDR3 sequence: CASKVQGVQSGELFF. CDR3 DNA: TGTGCCAGTAAAGTACAGGGGGTGCAGAGCGGGGAGCTGTTTTTT. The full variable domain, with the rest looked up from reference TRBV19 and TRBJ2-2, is DGGITQSPKYLFRKEGQNVTLSCEQNLNHDAMYWYRQDPGQGLRLIYYSQIVNDFQKGDIAEGYSVSREKKESFPLTVTSAQKNPTAFYLCASKVQGVQSGELFFGEGSRLTVL.